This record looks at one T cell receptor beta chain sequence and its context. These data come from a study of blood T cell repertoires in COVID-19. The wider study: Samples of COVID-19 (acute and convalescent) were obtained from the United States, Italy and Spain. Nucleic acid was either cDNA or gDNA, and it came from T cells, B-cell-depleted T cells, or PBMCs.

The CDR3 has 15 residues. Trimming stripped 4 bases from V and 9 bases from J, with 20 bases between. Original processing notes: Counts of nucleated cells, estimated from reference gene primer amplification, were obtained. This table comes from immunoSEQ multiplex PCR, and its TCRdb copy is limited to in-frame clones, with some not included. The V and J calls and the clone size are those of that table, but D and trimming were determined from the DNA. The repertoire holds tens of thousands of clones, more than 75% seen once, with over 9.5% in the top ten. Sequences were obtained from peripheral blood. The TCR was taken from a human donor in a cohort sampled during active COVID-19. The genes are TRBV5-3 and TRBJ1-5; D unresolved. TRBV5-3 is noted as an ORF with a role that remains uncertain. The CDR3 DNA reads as TGTGCCAGAAGCACTAGGCGGCAGCACCGTGGGCCCCAGCATTTT. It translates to CARSTRRQHRGPQHF.